Given below is one T cell receptor (beta chain) in context. From germline, CDR1 is PRHDT and CDR2 FYEKMQ (reference sequence). The CDR3 is 18 residues long. V was pared by 1 base and J by 1 base, with 11 bases of the junction left unmatched. The data originate from a study of OX40 agonist ivuxolimab in advanced cancers. Measured with immunoSEQ multiplex PCR; TCRdb has only the in-frame clones, and not every one. The table lists around 43,000 clones, approximately 88% of them singletons. The chain uses TRBV13 and TRBJ2-5, with TRBD2 matching 8 bases. The clonotype comes from an adult with an advanced solid tumor such as melanoma, head and neck, liver or kidney cancer. The sample here was CD4+ or CD8+ T cells sorted from blood, taken in a trial of the OX40 agonist ivuxolimab. The chain's CDR3 is CASSLAPPGSGTQETQYF. The DNA for the CDR3 is TGTGCCAGCAGCTTAGCCCCCCCGGGTAGCGGGACCCAAGAGACCCAGTACTTC.